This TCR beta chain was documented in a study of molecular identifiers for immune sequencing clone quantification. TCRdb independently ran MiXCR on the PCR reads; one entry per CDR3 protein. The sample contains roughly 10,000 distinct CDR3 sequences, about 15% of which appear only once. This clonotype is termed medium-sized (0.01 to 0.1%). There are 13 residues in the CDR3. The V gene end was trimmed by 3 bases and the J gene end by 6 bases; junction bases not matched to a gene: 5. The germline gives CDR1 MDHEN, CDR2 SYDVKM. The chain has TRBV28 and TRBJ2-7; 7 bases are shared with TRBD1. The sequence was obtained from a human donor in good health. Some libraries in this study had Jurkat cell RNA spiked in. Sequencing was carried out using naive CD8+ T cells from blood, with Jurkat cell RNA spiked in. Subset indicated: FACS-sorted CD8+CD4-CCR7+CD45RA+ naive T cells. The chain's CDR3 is CASSFVPGGEQYF. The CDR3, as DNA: TGTGCCAGCAGTTTTGTGCCAGGGGGCGAGCAGTACTTC.